The rows below give T cell receptor beta chains drawn from one sample of a study of T cell responses to AZD1222 COVID-19 vaccine. TCRdb's table, derived via immunoSEQ multiplex PCR, lists solely in-frame clones and lacks some. The sample has about 140,000 clones; 92% are singletons. The source material was peripheral blood, sampled on day 0 of AZD1222 vaccination. These TCRs come from an adult in good health. Both conserved end residues are part of each CDR3. Fields, in order: J gene, D gene, clone size, V gene, CDR3 length, CDR3 DNA, CDR3 protein. The D gene is left open where the match is weak. Some rows mark clone size as missing; the rest say once, few, many or name a class of expanded clone.

>TRBJ2-7|.|.|TRBV5-1|13
TGCGCCAGCAGCTTGGCCGTTGGGTACGAGCAGTACTTC
CASSLAVGYEQYF
>TRBJ2-2|TRBD1|.|TRBV25-1|16
TGTGCCAGCAGTGCTACGGACAGGTCGAACACCGGGGAGCTGTTTTTT
CASSATDRSNTGELFF
>TRBJ2-1|TRBD1|.|TRBV2|14
TGTGCCAGCATTGGGGGACAGGTGAACAATGAGCAGTTCTTC
CASIGGQVNNEQFF
>TRBJ2-1|TRBD2|.|TRBV29-1|15
TGCAGCGTGCCACTAGCGGGAGCGTCCTACAATGAGCAGTTCTTC
CSVPLAGASYNEQFF
>TRBJ2-7|TRBD1|.|TRBV5-1|16
TGCGCCAGCAGTTTAAAACAAAATAGGGGGCACTACGAGCAGTACTTC
CASSLKQNRGHYEQYF
>TRBJ1-1|.|.|TRBV5-1|13
TGCGCCAGCAGCGGAAACCTTGGCACTGAAGCTTTCTTT
CASSGNLGTEAFF
>TRBJ1-6|TRBD1|.|TRBV4-2|15
TGTGCCAGCAGCCAGGGACAGGGGGCATATTCACCCCTCCACTTT
CASSQGQGAYSPLHF
>TRBJ1-1|.|.|TRBV28|12
TGTGCCAGCAGCCCTGCCAGGCCTGAAGCTTTCTTT
CASSPARPEAFF
>TRBJ2-7|.|once|TRBV21-1|14
TGTGCCAGCAGCATACCGGGGCCGACCCTCGAGCAGTACTTC
CASSIPGPTLEQYF
>TRBJ2-2|.|.|TRBV7-9|14
TGTGCCAGCAGCTTGGTCCAAGGGGCCGGGGAGCTGTTTTTT
CASSLVQGAGELFF
>TRBJ1-6|.|.|TRBV2|18
TGTGCCAGCAGCGATGGAAGAAAAACCGGGACGCTTCATTCACCCCTCCACTTT
CASSDGRKTGTLHSPLHF
>TRBJ2-2|TRBD2|.|TRBV4-2|19
TGTGCCAGCAGCCAAGATACCCCGGGACTAGCGGGGGGAGGCGGGGAGCTGTTTTTT
CASSQDTPGLAGGGGELFF
>TRBJ2-6|.|.|TRBV11-3|20
TGTGCCAGCAGCCGGCCGCGGGCACAGCTCCCGCTGAGTGGGGCCAACGTCCTGACTTTC
CASSRPRAQLPLSGANVLTF
>TRBJ1-4|TRBD1|.|TRBV7-9|16
TGTGCCAGCAGCTTAGCAGGACAGGGAGGGGTTGAAAAACTGTTTTTT
CASSLAGQGGVEKLFF
>TRBJ1-1|.|.|TRBV14|12
TGTGCCAGCAGCGTAAGCCGAACTGAAGCTTTCTTT
CASSVSRTEAFF
>TRBJ2-1|.|.|TRBV5-4|17
TGTGCCAGCAGCTTGGTAATATACACCCGCCAGGGCAATGAGCAGTTCTTC
CASSLVIYTRQGNEQFF
>TRBJ2-7|.|few|TRBV2|13
TGTGCCAGCAGTGGGCAGGGCACCTACGAGCAGTACTTC
CASSGQGTYEQYF
>TRBJ2-1|.|.|TRBV18|15
TGTGCCAGCTCATCCCTATCGGGGTCCTACAATGAGCAGTTCTTC
CASSSLSGSYNEQFF
>TRBJ2-4|.|.|TRBV24-1|16
TGTGCCACCAGTGATGCACCTTCCCGGGACTGGAACATTCAGTACTTC
CATSDAPSRDWNIQYF
>TRBJ1-5|.|.|TRBV28|14
TGTGCCACCAGTTTACGTCCTCGCAATCAGCCCCAGCATTTT
CATSLRPRNQPQHF
>TRBJ2-5|.|.|TRBV6-5|15
TGTGCCAGCAGTTACACTTCCCAGGGTGCGGAGACCCAGTACTTC
CASSYTSQGAETQYF
>TRBJ1-5|.|.|TRBV10-3|13
TGTGCCATCAGGGGAGTGGGGAATCAGCCCCAGCATTTT
CAIRGVGNQPQHF
>TRBJ2-3|.|.|TRBV6-5|15
TGTGCCAGCACTTCCGGAGGGGGGCGTGTAGATACGCAGTATTTT
CASTSGGGRVDTQYF
>TRBJ2-7|TRBD1|.|TRBV18|14
TGTGCCAGCTCACCACTAGGGACAGGGGCCGAGCAGTACTTC
CASSPLGTGAEQYF
>TRBJ2-3|.|.|TRBV9|14
TGTGCCAGCAGCGGACAGGCAAGCACAGATACGCAGTATTTT
CASSGQASTDTQYF
>TRBJ1-1|.|.|TRBV28|15
TGTGCCAGCAGTTCCGGGACGAATGCCGGCACTGAAGCTTTCTTT
CASSSGTNAGTEAFF
>TRBJ1-1|.|.|TRBV2|13
TGTGCCAGCTCGATTTCAGGGGCTACTGAAGCTTTCTTT
CASSISGATEAFF
>TRBJ2-7|TRBD2|.|TRBV11-1|12
TGTGCCAGCAGTCGGGCGGGGGAAGAGCAGTACTTC
CASSRAGEEQYF
>TRBJ2-1|TRBD2|once|TRBV5-1|15
TGCGCCAGCAGCCGTAGCGGGCCAGGCTACAATGAGCAGTTCTTC
CASSRSGPGYNEQFF
>TRBJ1-4|.|.|TRBV6-5|15
TGTGCCAGCAGTCCGGGGACCCCCAAGGGTGAAAAACTGTTTTTT
CASSPGTPKGEKLFF
>TRBJ2-2|.|.|TRBV27|16
TGTGCCAGCAGTCCCTCAATAGGGGCAAACACCGGGGAGCTGTTTTTT
CASSPSIGANTGELFF
>TRBJ2-7|.|.|TRBV7-9|14
TGTGCCAGCGTCAATGCAGGGTCCAACTACGAGCAGTACTTC
CASVNAGSNYEQYF
>TRBJ2-1|.|.|TRBV20-1|12
TGCAGTGCCAGTTTACTAGTTCATGAGCAGTTCTTC
CSASLLVHEQFF
>TRBJ1-5|.|.|TRBV28|19
TGTGCCAGCAGTCCGGGGGGGAAGGGAGAGGGTCCTTCCAATCAGCCCCAGCATTTT
CASSPGGKGEGPSNQPQHF
>TRBJ1-3|.|.|TRBV28|15
TGTGCCAGCAGTCCGACAGGCCTTTCTGGAAACACCATATATTTT
CASSPTGLSGNTIYF
>TRBJ1-2|TRBD1|.|TRBV19|15
TGTGCCAGTAGTACTCCAGGGGGCCCCAGGGATGGCTACACCTTC
CASSTPGGPRDGYTF
>TRBJ1-1|TRBD1|.|TRBV5-8|14
TGTGCCAGCAGCCGGGAAACAGGGGGCACTGAAGCTTTCTTT
CASSRETGGTEAFF
>TRBJ2-1|.|.|TRBV14|18
TGTGCCAGCAGCCAAGATGTGGGGGGCAGGCTGTCCTACAATGAGCAGTTCTTC
CASSQDVGGRLSYNEQFF
>TRBJ2-5|.|.|TRBV27|16
TGTGCCAGCAGTTTATCGATTCAGGGAATTAAAGAGACCCAGTACTTC
CASSLSIQGIKETQYF
>TRBJ2-7|TRBD2|.|TRBV27|16
TGTGCCAGCAGTTTAAACAGCGGGAGTCTCCGCTACGAGCAGTACTTC
CASSLNSGSLRYEQYF
>TRBJ1-2|.|.|TRBV19|16
TGTGCCAGTCTCGCGGGGGACTCGTTAGCTAACTATGGCTACACCTTC
CASLAGDSLANYGYTF
>TRBJ2-1|TRBD1|.|TRBV3-1/TRBV3-2|14
TGTGCCAGCGCGTCCGTCAGGGGGCGCAGGGAGCAGTTCTTC
CASASVRGRREQFF
>TRBJ1-1|.|.|TRBV12-3/TRBV12-4|13
TGTGCCAGCAGTTTAGGCCAGAACACTGAAGCTTTCTTT
CASSLGQNTEAFF